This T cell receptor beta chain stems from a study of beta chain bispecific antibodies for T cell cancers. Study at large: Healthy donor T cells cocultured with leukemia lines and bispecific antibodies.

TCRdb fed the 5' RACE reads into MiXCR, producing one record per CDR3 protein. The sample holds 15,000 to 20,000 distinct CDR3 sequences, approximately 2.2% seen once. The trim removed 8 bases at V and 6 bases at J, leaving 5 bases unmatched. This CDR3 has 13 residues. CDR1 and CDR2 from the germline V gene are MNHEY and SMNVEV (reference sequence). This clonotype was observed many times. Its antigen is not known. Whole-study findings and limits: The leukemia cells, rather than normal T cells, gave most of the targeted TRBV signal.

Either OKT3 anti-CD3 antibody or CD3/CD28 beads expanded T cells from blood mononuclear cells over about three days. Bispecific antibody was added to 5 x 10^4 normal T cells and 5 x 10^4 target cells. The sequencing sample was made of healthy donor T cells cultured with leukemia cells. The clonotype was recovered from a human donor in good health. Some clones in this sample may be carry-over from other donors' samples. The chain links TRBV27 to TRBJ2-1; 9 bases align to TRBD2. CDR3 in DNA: TGTGCCAGCGGGACTAGCATCTCCAATGAGCAGTTCTTC. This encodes CASGTSISNEQFF.